This T cell receptor beta chain came from a study of T cells after yellow fever vaccination. The CDR3 sequence is 15 residues long. V was shortened by 1 base and J by 4 bases, with 13 bases between the two germline ends. Looked up from germline, CDR1 is LGHNA and CDR2 is YSLEER. TCRdb reprocessed the 5' RACE reads with MiXCR, giving one entry per CDR3 protein. The sample records some 500,000 distinct CDR3 sequences, 13% being singletons. This clonotype was seen a handful of times. The gene calls are TRBV4-3 and TRBJ1-2, with a tentative D call TRBD1 (6 bases). Specimen: PBMCs, collected on the day of the yellow fever booster vaccination. The TCR was taken from a young man who received the YFV17D yellow fever vaccine. The CDR3 DNA sequence: TGCGCCAGCAGCCAAGTCTCCAGGGGAGGCTATGGCTACACCTTC. Translation gives CASSQVSRGGYGYTF.